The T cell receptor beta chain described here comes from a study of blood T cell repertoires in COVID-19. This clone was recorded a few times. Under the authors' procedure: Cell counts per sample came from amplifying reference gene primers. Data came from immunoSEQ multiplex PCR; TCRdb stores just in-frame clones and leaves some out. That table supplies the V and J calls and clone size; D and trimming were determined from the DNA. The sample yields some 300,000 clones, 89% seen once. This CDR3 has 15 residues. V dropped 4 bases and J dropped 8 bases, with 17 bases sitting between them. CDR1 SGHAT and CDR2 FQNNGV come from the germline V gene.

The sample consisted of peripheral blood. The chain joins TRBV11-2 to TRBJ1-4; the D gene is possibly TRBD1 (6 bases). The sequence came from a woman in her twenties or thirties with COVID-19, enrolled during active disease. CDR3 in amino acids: CASSSSAGVGEKLFF. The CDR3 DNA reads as TGTGCCAGCAGCTCGTCGGCAGGGGTGGGAGAAAAACTGTTTTTT.